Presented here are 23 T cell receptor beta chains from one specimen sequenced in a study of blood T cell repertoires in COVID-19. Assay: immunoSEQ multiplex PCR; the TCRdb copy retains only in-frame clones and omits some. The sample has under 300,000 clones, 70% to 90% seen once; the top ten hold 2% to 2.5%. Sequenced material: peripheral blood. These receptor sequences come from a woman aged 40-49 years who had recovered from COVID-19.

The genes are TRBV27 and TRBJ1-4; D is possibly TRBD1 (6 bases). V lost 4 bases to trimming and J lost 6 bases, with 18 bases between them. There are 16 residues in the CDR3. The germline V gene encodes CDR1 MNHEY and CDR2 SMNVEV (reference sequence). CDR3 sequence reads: CASSSSGTKFHEKLFF. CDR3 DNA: TGTGCCAGCAGTTCCTCCGGGACAAAGTTTCATGAAAAACTGTTTTTT.

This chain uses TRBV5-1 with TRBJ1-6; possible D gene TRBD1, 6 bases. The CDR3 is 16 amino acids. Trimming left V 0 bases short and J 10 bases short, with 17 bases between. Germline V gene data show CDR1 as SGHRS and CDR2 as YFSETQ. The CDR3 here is CASSLDQGLAGSPLHF. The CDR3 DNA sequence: TGCGCCAGCAGCTTGGATCAGGGGCTGGCTGGGTCACCCCTCCACTTT.

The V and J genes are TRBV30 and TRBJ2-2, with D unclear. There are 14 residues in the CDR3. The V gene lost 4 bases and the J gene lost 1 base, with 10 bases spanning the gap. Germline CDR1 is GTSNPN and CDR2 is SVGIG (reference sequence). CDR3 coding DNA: TGTGCCTGGACTTTAAACAGGAACACCGGGGAGCTGTTTTTT. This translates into CAWTLNRNTGELFF.

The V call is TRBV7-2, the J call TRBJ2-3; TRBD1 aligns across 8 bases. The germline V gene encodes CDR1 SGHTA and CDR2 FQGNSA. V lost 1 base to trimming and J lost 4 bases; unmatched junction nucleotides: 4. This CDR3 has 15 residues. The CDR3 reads CASSLGGQGADTQYF. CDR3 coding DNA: TGTGCCAGCAGCTTAGGAGGACAGGGTGCAGATACGCAGTATTTT.

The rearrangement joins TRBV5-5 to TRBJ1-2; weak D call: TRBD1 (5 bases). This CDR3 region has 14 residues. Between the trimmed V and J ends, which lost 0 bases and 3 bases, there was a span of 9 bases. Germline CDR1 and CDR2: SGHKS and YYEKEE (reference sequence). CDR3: CASSLGGADYGYTF. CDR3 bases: TGTGCCAGCAGCTTGGGGGGCGCCGACTATGGCTACACCTTC.

DNA of the CDR3: TGCGCCAGCAGCTTGGAAGACTTAGCAGATACGCAGTATTTT. Its protein product is CASSLEDLADTQYF. The chain uses TRBV5-1 and TRBJ2-3; D not resolved. The germline V and J ends were trimmed by 0 bases and 4 bases, with 9 bases remaining between them. Looked up from germline, CDR1 is SGHRS and CDR2 is YFSETQ. The CDR3 is 14 residues long.

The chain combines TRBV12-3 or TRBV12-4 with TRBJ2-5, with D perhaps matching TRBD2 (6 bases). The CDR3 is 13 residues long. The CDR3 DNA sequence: TGTGCATGCGGGGACGGGTACCAAGAGACCCAGTACTTC. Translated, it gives CACGDGYQETQYF.

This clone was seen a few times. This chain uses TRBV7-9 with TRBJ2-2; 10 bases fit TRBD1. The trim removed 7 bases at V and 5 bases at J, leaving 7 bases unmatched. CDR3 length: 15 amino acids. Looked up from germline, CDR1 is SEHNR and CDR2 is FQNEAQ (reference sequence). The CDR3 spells CASNTGTGETGELFF. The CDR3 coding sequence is TGTGCCAGCAACACGGGGACAGGGGAGACCGGGGAGCTGTTTTTT.

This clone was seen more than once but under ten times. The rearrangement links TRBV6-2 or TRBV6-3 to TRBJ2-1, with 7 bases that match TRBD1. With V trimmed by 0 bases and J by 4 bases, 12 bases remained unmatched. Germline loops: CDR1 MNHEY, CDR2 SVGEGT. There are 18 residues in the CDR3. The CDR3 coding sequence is TGTGCCAGCAGTTACTCGAGTCTCCGGGACAGCCAATACAATGAGCAGTTCTTC. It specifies CASSYSSLRDSQYNEQFF.

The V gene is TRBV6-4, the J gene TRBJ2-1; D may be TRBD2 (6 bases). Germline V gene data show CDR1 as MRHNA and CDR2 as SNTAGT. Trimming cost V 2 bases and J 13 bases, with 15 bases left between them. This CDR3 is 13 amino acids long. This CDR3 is CASSDELGGLQFF. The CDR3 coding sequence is TGTGCCAGCAGTGACGAGCTTGGAGGGCTTCAGTTCTTC.

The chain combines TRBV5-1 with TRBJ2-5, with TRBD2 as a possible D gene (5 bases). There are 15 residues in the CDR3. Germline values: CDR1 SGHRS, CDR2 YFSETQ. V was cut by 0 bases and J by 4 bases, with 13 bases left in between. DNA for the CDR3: TGCGCCAGCAGCTTGGACCCCAGCGGTCCAGAGACCCAGTACTTC. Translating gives CASSLDPSGPETQYF.

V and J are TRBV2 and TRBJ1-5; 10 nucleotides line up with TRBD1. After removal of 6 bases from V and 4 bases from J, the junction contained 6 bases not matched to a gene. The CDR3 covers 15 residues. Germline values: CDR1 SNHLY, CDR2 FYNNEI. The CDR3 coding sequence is TGTGCCAGCAGAAAGACAGGGGGCAGTAATCAGCCCCAGCATTTT. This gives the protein CASRKTGGSNQPQHF.

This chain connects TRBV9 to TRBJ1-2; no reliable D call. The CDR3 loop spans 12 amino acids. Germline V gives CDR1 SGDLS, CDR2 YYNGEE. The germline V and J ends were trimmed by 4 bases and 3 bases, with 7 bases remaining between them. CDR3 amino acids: CASSKTDYGYTF. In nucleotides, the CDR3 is TGTGCCAGCAGCAAGACTGACTATGGCTACACCTTC.

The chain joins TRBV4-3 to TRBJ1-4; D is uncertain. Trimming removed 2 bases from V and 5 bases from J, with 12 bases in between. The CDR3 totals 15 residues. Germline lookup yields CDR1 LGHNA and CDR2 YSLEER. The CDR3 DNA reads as TGCGCCAGCAGCCAATCCGTCGCGGCAAATGAAAAACTGTTTTTT. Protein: CASSQSVAANEKLFF.

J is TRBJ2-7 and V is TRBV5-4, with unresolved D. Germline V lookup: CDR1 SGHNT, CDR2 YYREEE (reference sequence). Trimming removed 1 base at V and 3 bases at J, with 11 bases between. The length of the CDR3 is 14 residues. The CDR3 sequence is CASSLMGQYYEQYF. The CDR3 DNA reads TGTGCCAGCAGCTTGATGGGCCAGTACTACGAGCAGTACTTC.

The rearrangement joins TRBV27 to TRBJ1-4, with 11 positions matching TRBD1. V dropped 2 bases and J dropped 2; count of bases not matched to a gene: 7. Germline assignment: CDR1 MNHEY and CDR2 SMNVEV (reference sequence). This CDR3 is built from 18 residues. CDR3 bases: TGTGCCAGCAGTTTAAGGACAGGGGGCTCAGGCACTAATGAAAAACTGTTTTTT. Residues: CASSLRTGGSGTNEKLFF.

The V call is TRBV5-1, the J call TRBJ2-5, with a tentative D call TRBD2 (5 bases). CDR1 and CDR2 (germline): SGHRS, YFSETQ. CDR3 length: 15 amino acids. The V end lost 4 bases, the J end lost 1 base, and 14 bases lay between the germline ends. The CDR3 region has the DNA TGCGCCAGCAGCCCAGGCACAAGCGGCCAAGAGACCCAGTACTTC. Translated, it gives CASSPGTSGQETQYF. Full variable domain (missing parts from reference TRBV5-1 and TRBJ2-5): KAGVTQTPRYLIKTRGQQVTLSCSPISGHRSVSWYQQTPGQGLQFLFEYFSETQRNKGNFPGRFSGRQFSNSRSEMNVSTLELGDSALYLCASSPGTSGQETQYFGPGTRLLVL.

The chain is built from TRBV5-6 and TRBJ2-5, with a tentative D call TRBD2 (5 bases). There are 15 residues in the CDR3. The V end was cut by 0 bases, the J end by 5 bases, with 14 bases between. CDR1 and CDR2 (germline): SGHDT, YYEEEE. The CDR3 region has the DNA TGTGCCAGCAGCTTGGAACTAGGTAGCGTCGAGACCCAGTACTTC. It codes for CASSLELGSVETQYF.

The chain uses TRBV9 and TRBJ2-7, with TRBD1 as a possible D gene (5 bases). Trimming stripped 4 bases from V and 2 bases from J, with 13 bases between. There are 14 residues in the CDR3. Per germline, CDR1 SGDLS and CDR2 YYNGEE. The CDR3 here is CASSPRTRPYEQYF. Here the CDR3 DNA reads TGTGCCAGCAGCCCTAGGACAAGGCCCTACGAGCAGTACTTC.

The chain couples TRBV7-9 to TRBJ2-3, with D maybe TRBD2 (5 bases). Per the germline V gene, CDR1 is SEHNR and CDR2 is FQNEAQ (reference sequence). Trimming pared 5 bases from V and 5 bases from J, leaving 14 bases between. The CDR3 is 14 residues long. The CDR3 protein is CASSPRADIDTQYF. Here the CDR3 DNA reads TGTGCCAGCAGCCCGAGAGCGGATATAGATACGCAGTATTTT. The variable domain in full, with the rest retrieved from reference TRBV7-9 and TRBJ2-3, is DTGVSQNPRHKITKRGQNVTFRCDPISEHNRLYWYRQTLGQGPEFLTYFQNEAQLEKSRLLSDRFSAERPKGSFSTLEIQRTEQGDSAMYLCASSPRADIDTQYFGPGTRLTVL.

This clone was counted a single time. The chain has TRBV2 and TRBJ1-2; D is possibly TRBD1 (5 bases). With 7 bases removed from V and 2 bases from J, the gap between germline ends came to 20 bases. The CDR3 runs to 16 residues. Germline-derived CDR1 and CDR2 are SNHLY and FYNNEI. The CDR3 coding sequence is TGTGCCAGCATCCCATTGGGAGGGGTCTTGAACTATGGCTACACCTTC. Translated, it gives CASIPLGGVLNYGYTF. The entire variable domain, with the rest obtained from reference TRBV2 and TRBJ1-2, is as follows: EPEVTQTPSHQVTQMGQEVILRCVPISNHLYFYWYRQILGQKVEFLVSFYNNEISEKSEIFDDQFSVERPDGSNFTLKIRSTKLEDSAMYFCASIPLGGVLNYGYTFGSGTRLTVV.

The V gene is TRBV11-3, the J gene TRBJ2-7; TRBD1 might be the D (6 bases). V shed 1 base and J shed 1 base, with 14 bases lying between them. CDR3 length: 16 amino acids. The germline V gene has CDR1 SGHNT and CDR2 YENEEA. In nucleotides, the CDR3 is TGTGCCAGCAGCTTAGGGTCAAGGGGGTTATCCTACGAGCAGTACTTC. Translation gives CASSLGSRGLSYEQYF.

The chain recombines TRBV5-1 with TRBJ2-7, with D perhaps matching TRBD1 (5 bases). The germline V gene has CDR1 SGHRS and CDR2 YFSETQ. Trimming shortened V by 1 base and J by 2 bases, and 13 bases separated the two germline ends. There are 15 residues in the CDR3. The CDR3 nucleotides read TGCGCCAGCAGCTTGATTACAGGAATTACCTACGAGCAGTACTTC. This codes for CASSLITGITYEQYF.